A selection of T cell receptor beta chains follows, all from one sample in a study of tumor and adjacent non-tumor tissue in lung cancer. TCRdb analysed the multiplex PCR reads with MiXCR anew, one entry per CDR3 protein. The data show 120,000 to 150,000 distinct CDR3 sequences, about 71% seen once. What was sequenced was lung tumor tissue. These receptors were taken from a man aged 55 to 70 with small cell lung cancer. The CDR3 runs from the conserved cysteine through the conserved F or W. D genes are given only for firm matches.

D gene	V gene	J gene	CDR3 protein
TRBD2	TRBV20-1	TRBJ2-1	CSAHGLAGTNEQFF
TRBD2	TRBV12-3/TRBV12-4	TRBJ2-2	CAALAGPSGAGELFF
.	TRBV4-1	TRBJ1-6	CASSIGSRGSPLHF
.	TRBV28	TRBJ2-1	CASSGGTGTLYNEQFF
.	TRBV11-3	TRBJ2-1	CASSLSRHYEQFF
.	TRBV5-1	TRBJ2-1	CASSFGHRDYNEQFF
.	TRBV7-9	TRBJ1-1	CALGDGNTEAFF
.	TRBV29-1	TRBJ2-1	CNVGPGGITGRREQFF
.	TRBV28	TRBJ2-1	CASTPRVSSRTNEQFF
.	TRBV4-2	TRBJ2-3	CASSQKGASGTDTQYF
.	TRBV6-1	TRBJ2-3	CASTVVGTDTQYF
.	TRBV11-2	TRBJ2-3	CASSWKYRGGTDTQYF
.	TRBV4-1	TRBJ1-4	CASSQENRDEKLFF
TRBD1	TRBV6-6	TRBJ1-4	CASSLGTGLEKLFF
.	TRBV14	TRBJ2-1	CASSRLDIPNEQFF
TRBD1	TRBV11-2	TRBJ1-3	CASSYDRDVNTIYF
.	TRBV13	TRBJ1-4	CANSLEGHEKLFF
.	TRBV14	TRBJ2-1	CASSPRLYNEQLF
TRBD2	TRBV4-1	TRBJ2-7	CASTPKGLAGLRSSYEQCF
TRBD1	TRBV24-1	TRBJ2-6	CATSDTQGAQANILTF
.	TRBV11-2	TRBJ2-5	CASSRTQETQYF
.	TRBV29-1	TRBJ2-5	CSVSSEGTREAQYF
.	TRBV6-1	TRBJ2-1	CASSEQRDEQFF
.	TRBV28	TRBJ1-1	CASSSGSMNTEAFF
.	TRBV21-1	TRBJ2-7	CASIKATSGRSYEQYF